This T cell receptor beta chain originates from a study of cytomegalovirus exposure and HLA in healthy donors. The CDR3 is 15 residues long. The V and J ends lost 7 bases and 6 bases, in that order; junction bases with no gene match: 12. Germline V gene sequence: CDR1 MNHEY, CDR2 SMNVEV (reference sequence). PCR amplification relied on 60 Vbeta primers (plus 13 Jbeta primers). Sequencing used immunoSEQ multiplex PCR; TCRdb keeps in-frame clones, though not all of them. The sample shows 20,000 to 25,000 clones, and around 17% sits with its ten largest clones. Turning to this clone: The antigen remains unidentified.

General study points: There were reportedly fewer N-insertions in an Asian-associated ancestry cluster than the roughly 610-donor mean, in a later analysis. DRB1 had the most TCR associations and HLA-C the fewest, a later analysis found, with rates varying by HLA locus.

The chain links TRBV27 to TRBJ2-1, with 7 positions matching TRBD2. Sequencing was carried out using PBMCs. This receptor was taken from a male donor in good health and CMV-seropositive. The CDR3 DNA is TGTGCCAGCATCCCCCCCGGGGGAGGGGTCAATGAGCAGTTCTTC. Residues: CASIPPGGGVNEQFF.